One sample yielded the 9 T cell receptor beta chains listed below, sequenced in a study of OX40 agonist ivuxolimab in advanced cancers. Only in-frame clones appear in the TCRdb table, and some are missing; sequencing was by immunoSEQ multiplex PCR. The sample carries about 86,000 clones, about 90% recorded once. The sequencing here drew on CD4+ or CD8+ T cells sorted from blood, taken in a trial of the OX40 agonist ivuxolimab. The receptor set was obtained from an adult with an advanced solid tumor such as melanoma, head and neck, liver or kidney cancer.

The genes are TRBV2 and TRBJ1-1; D gene unclear. The CDR3 runs 16 residues. Trimming pared 2 bases from V and 4 bases from J, leaving 17 bases between. Germline values: CDR1 SNHLY, CDR2 FYNNEI. This chain's CDR3 is CASSESTGRWSTEAFF. CDR3 DNA: TGTGCCAGCAGTGAATCGACCGGTCGGTGGAGCACTGAAGCTTTCTTT.

V gene TRBV7-6 combines with J gene TRBJ2-2; D gene uncertain. This CDR3 is built from 17 residues. The V and J ends lost 1 base and 2 bases respectively, with 14 bases between them. Germline V gives CDR1 SGHVS, CDR2 FNYEAQ. The CDR3 here is CASSLGWLVANTGELFF. The CDR3 nucleotides are TGTGCCAGCAGCTTAGGTTGGCTCGTAGCTAACACCGGGGAGCTGTTTTTT.

This chain links TRBV11-3 with TRBJ1-2, with 7 bases that match TRBD1. Trimming cost V 5 bases and J 0 bases; bases outside gene matches: 9. From germline, CDR1 is SGHNT and CDR2 YENEEA. The CDR3 runs to 16 residues. CDR3 sequence (DNA): TGTGCCAGCAGCCTGGAAGAGGACAGGACTAACTATGGCTACACCTTC. It specifies CASSLEEDRTNYGYTF.

The chain has TRBV28 and TRBJ2-7; D tentatively fits TRBD1 or TRBD2 (6 bases each). The CDR3 runs to 15 residues. Germline CDR1 is MDHEN and CDR2 is SYDVKM. V lost 2 bases to trimming and J lost 0 bases, with 11 bases between them. In DNA, the CDR3 is TGTGCCAGCAGTTTACGGGGGCCAAGCTCCTACGAGCAGTACTTC. This encodes CASSLRGPSSYEQYF.

The rearrangement joins TRBV10-3 to TRBJ2-7, with D hard to call. The germline gives CDR1 ENHRY, CDR2 SYGVKD. This CDR3 contains 12 residues. The germline V and J ends were trimmed by 5 bases and 1 base, with 6 bases remaining between them. The CDR3 DNA sequence: TGTGCCATCAGTTCAGGTTCCTACGAGCAGTACTTC. Translating it yields CAISSGSYEQYF.

This clone was counted only a few times. Here the CDR3 DNA reads TGTGCCAGCTCACCCGCAGGTAGCTCTGGAAACACCATATATTTT. Translating gives CASSPAGSSGNTIYF. The chain recombines TRBV18 with TRBJ1-3; D gene ambiguous. This CDR3 is 15 amino acids long. Germline V gene sequence: CDR1 KGHSH, CDR2 LQKENI. V shed 3 bases and J shed 0 bases, with 9 bases lying between them. The variable domain in full, with the rest retrieved from reference TRBV18 and TRBJ1-3, is NAGVMQNPRHLVRRRGQEARLRCSPMKGHSHVYWYRQLPEEGLKFMVYLQKENIIDESGMPKERFSAEFPKEGPSILRIQQVVRGDSAAYFCASSPAGSSGNTIYFGEGSWLTVV.

CDR3 in amino acids: CASSVGDFTTGQYF. The CDR3 DNA reads TGTGCCAGCAGCGTAGGGGACTTTACTACGGGGCAGTACTTC. V gene TRBV9 combines with J gene TRBJ2-7, with D tentatively TRBD2 (6 bases). V lost 0 bases to trimming and J lost 9 bases, with 16 bases between them. The CDR3 has 14 amino acids. Germline V gene data show CDR1 as SGDLS and CDR2 as YYNGEE. The complete variable domain, with remaining parts taken from reference TRBV9 and TRBJ2-7, reads DSGVTQTPKHLITATGQRVTLRCSPRSGDLSVYWYQQSLDQGLQFLIQYYNGEERAKGNILERFSAQQFPDLHSELNLSSLELGDSALYFCASSVGDFTTGQYFGPGTRLTVT.

The V and J genes are TRBV5-1 and TRBJ2-2; a possible D gene is TRBD1 (6 bases). The germline CDR1 and CDR2 sequences are SGHRS and YFSETQ. The CDR3 spans 13 residues. V lost 5 bases to trimming and J lost 1 base, with 6 bases between them. This chain's CDR3 is CASRTGNTGELFF. The CDR3 coding sequence is TGCGCCAGCAGGACAGGGAACACCGGGGAGCTGTTTTTT.

The chain links TRBV7-9 to TRBJ2-1; 8 bases are a match to TRBD1. The germline CDR1 and CDR2 sequences are SEHNR and FQNEAQ (reference sequence). The trim removed 4 bases at V and 3 bases at J, leaving 8 bases unmatched. This CDR3 has 16 amino acids. CDR3 region: CASSSPRDRSYNEQFF. Here the CDR3 DNA reads TGTGCCAGCAGCTCACCCCGGGACAGGAGCTACAATGAGCAGTTCTTC. The full variable domain, completed using reference TRBV7-9 and TRBJ2-1, is DTGVSQNPRHKITKRGQNVTFRCDPISEHNRLYWYRQTLGQGPEFLTYFQNEAQLEKSRLLSDRFSAERPKGSFSTLEIQRTEQGDSAMYLCASSSPRDRSYNEQFFGPGTRLTVL.